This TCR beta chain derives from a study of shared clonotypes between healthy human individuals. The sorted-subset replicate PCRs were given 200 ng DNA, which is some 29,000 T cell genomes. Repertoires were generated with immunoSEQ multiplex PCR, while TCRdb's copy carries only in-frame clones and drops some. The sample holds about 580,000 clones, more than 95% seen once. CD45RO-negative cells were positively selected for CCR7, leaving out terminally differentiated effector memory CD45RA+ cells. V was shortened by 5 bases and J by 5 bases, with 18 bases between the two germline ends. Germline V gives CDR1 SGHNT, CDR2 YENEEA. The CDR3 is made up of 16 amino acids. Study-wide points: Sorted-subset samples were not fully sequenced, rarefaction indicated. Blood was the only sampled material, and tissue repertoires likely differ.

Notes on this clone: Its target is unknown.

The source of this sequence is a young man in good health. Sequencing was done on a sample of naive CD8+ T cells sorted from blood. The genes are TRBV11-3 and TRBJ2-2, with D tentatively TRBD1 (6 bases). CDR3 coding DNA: TGTGCCAGCAGCGTTCACAGGGTCTTCCTGACCGGGGAGCTGTTTTTT. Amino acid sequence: CASSVHRVFLTGELFF.